The T cell receptor beta chain described here comes from a study of blood T cell repertoires in COVID-19. In the study overall: From T cells, B-cell-depleted T cells, or PBMCs came the material, which was cDNA or gDNA.

CDR1 SGHTA and CDR2 FQGTGA come from the germline V gene. V was clipped by 5 bases and J by 0 bases; unmatched bases: 13. This CDR3 is 18 amino acids long. Libraries were prepared by immunoSEQ multiplex PCR; TCRdb keeps only in-frame clonotypes and omits some of them. The sample yields 52,000 or so clones, 84% seen once. This clone was counted a few times. Sequencing used peripheral blood. The clonotype comes from a man in his 70s with active COVID-19. V and J are TRBV7-3 and TRBJ2-5; 9 bases fit TRBD1. CDR3 DNA: TGTGCCAGCAGCAGCCGGGGACAGGGAGGTTCTTACCAAGAGACCCAGTACTTC. Protein sequence: CASSSRGQGGSYQETQYF.